This TCR beta chain came from a study of cytomegalovirus exposure and HLA in healthy donors. It was healthy bone marrow donors who served as donors. Trimming removed 6 bases at V and 3 bases at J, with 9 bases between. The CDR3 spans 13 residues. Germline lookup yields CDR1 ENHRY and CDR2 SYGVKD. Primers for the PCR totalled 60 Vbeta and 13 Jbeta. Using immunoSEQ multiplex PCR, the repertoire was profiled, and TCRdb retains in-frame clones only, with some absent. This table has about 180,000 clones, around 77% appearing once. For this clone: Its antigen is not identified.

Broader study findings: An analysis that was carried out later associated about 17,000 TCR beta sequences with HLA alleles at 0.05 false discovery rate.

Sequenced: PBMCs. This TCR derives from a woman aged 30 to 39 in good health and CMV-seronegative. The chain carries TRBV10-3 and TRBJ1-5, with D possibly TRBD1 on 6 matching bases. In nucleotides, the CDR3 is TGTGCCATCAGCCGGGACACCAATCAGCCCCAGCATTTT. This encodes CAISRDTNQPQHF.